This TCR beta chain was observed in a study of OX40 agonist ivuxolimab in advanced cancers. Background on the study: Those treated in dose escalation had hepatocellular carcinoma, melanoma, renal cell cancer or head and neck cancer.

Study results and limitations: Some nonresponders also had low normalized T-cell clonal expansion.

Profiling relied on immunoSEQ multiplex PCR, and the TCRdb table lists in-frame clones only, not all of them. Among about 45,000 clones, roughly 92% were seen once, and the ten largest hold around 15%. Remarks on this clone: Its antigen is unidentified.

The sample was CD4+ or CD8+ T cells sorted from blood, taken in a trial of the OX40 agonist ivuxolimab. The clonotype originates from an adult with an advanced solid tumor such as melanoma, head and neck, liver or kidney cancer.

CDR3 sequence reads: CASSSTGRQPQHF. For the CDR3, the DNA is TGTGCCAGCAGTTCGACAGGGCGACAGCCCCAGCATTTT. The V and J genes are TRBV27 and TRBJ1-5, with 7 bases that match TRBD1. CDR1 is MNHEY, CDR2 SMNVEV, per germline (reference sequence). Trimming took 4 bases from V and 7 from J; bases not matched to a gene: 4. The CDR3 totals 13 residues.